Sequencing of this T cell receptor beta chain was carried out in a study of OX40 agonist ivuxolimab in advanced cancers. Study-wide background: Ivuxolimab, an agonist antibody against OX40 (CD134), was given to patients. Every 2 weeks, patients got intravenous ivuxolimab at one of six dose levels (0.01-10 mg/kg). Dose-escalation subjects each had hepatocellular carcinoma, melanoma, renal cell or head and neck cancer. Findings and caveats of the study: Both CD4+ and CD8+ T cell populations in blood had undergone clonal expansion by week 6 at 0.1 to 3.0 mg/kg.

TCRdb's copy holds only in-frame clones and misses some; the assay was immunoSEQ multiplex PCR. The sample lists 70,000 to 85,000 clones; approximately 95% were seen once. To note about this clone: Its antigen is not known.

The ends were cut back, 6 bases at V and 3 bases at J, with 14 bases in the middle. Germline CDR1 reads LGHNT; CDR2 reads FRNRAP. The CDR3 loop spans 14 amino acids. This receptor was identified in an adult with an advanced solid tumor such as melanoma, head and neck, liver or kidney cancer. This material consisted of CD4+ or CD8+ T cells sorted from blood, taken in a trial of the OX40 agonist ivuxolimab. The gene calls are TRBV12-5 and TRBJ1-2; D is undetermined. The DNA for the CDR3 is TGTGCTAGTGGACGCGTCGACCGGGACTATGGCTACACCTTC. Translated, it gives CASGRVDRDYGYTF.